This TCR delta chain was sequenced in a study of γδ T cells in repeated Plasmodium falciparum infection. The overall study: The natural-infection arm compared Malian children under seasonal malaria with matched Australian children.

Sequencing covered both gamma and delta TCR chains per sample. TCRdb reanalyzed the multiplex PCR reads using CATT. The table has roughly 50,000 delta-chain clones, about 1.5% seen once. Flow sorting of PBMC yielded separate Vgamma9/Vdelta2+ and Vdelta2-negative gammadelta T cell populations for bulk repertoire analysis. In the case of this clone: Its antigen is as yet unknown. The protein in TCRdb stems from a much larger clone and differs at residue 9 from this DNA's translation, likely a read error; here the protein is translated from the DNA.

General study results and limits: Vgamma9/Vdelta2+ repertoires stayed stably polyclonal over time and infection. Malian children's Vdelta2-negative repertoires appeared more expanded and less diverse than Australians'.

Germline V gives CDR1 GEAIGNYY, CDR2 EKD. The CDR3 is 17 residues long. Trimming removed 0 bases from V and 0 bases from J, with 16 bases in between. Material for sequencing was gamma-delta T cells from blood. The clonotype originates from a pool of human donors (malaria-infected and uninfected, not separated). V and J are TRDV2 and TRDJ1; D call uncertain. TCRdb carries no J gene annotation; the J gene was assigned here by matching the DNA with germline. The CDR3 DNA follows: TGTGCCTGTGACACCGTGGGACAGCTAGACCACACCGATAAACTCATCTTT. Its protein is CACDTVGQLDHTDKLIF.